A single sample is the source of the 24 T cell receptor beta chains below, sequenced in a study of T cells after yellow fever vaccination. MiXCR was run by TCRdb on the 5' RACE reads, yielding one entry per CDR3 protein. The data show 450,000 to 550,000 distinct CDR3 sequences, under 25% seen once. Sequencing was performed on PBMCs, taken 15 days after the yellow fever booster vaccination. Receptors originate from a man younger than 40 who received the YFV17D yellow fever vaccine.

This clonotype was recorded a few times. DNA of the CDR3: TGTGCCAGCAGCGTAGGCCTAGCGGGAAACAAAAACATTCAGTACTTC. Translated, it gives CASSVGLAGNKNIQYF. The chain is built from TRBV9 and TRBJ2-4; 9 positions match TRBD2. The V gene's germline CDR1 is SGDLS and CDR2 YYNGEE. J gave up 3 bases and V 0 bases, and 4 bases lay outside the gene matches. CDR3 length: 16 amino acids.

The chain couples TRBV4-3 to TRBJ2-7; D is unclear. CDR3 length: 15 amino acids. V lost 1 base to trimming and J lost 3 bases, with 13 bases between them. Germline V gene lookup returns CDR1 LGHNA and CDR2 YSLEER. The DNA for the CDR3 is TGCGCCAGCAGCCAAGTCCGGCAGGTTATCTACGAGCAGTACTTC. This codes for CASSQVRQVIYEQYF.

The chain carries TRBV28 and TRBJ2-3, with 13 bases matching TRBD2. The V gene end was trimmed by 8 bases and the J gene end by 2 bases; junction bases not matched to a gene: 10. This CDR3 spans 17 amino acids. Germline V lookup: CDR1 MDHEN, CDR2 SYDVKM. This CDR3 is CASVGTSGKLVTDTQYF. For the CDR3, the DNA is TGTGCCAGCGTAGGGACTAGCGGGAAGTTAGTCACAGATACGCAGTATTTT. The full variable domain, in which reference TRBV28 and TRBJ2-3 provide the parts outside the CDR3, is DVKVTQSSRYLVKRTGEKVFLECVQDMDHENMFWYRQDPGLGLRLIYFSYDVKMKEKGDIPEGYSVSREKKERFSLILESASTNQTSMYLCASVGTSGKLVTDTQYFGPGTRLTVL.

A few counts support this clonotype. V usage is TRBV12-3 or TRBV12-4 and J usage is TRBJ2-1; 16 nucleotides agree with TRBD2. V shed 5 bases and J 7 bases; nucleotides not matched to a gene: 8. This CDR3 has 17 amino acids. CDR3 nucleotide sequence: TGTGCCAGCAGTCCACGCGGGGGACTAGCGGGGGGGAATGAGCAGTTCTTC. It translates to CASSPRGGLAGGNEQFF.

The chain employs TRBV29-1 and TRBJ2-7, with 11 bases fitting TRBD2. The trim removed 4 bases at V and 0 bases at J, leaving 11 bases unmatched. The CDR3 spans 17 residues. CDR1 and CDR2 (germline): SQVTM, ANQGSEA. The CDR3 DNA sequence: TGCAGCGTTGGTCCTAGCGGGAGGAAGAGGGTCTCCTACGAGCAGTACTTC. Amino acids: CSVGPSGRKRVSYEQYF.

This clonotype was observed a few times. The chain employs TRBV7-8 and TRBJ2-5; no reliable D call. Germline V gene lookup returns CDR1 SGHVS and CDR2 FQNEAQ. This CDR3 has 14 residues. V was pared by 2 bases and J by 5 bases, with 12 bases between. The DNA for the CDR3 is TGTGCCAGCAGCTTATTCCCGGGTTATGAGACCCAGTACTTC. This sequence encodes CASSLFPGYETQYF.

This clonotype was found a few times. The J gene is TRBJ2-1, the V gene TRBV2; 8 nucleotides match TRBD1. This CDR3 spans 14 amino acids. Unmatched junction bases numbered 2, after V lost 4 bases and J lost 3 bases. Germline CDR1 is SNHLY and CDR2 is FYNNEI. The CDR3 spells CASSVGQGYNEQFF. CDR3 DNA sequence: TGTGCCAGCAGTGTAGGACAGGGCTACAATGAGCAGTTCTTC.

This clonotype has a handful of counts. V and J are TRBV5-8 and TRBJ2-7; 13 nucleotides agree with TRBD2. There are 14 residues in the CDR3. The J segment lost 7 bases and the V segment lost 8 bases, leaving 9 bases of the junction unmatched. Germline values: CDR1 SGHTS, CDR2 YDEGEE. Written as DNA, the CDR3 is TGTGCCAGTGAAGTGGGACTAGCGGGGCGGGAGCAGTACTTC. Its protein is CASEVGLAGREQYF. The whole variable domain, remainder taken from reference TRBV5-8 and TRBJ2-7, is EAGVTQSPTHLIKTRGQQATLRCSPISGHTSVYWYQQALGLGLQFLLWYDEGEERNRGNFPPRFSGRQFPNYSSELNVNALELEDSALYLCASEVGLAGREQYFGPGTRLTVT.

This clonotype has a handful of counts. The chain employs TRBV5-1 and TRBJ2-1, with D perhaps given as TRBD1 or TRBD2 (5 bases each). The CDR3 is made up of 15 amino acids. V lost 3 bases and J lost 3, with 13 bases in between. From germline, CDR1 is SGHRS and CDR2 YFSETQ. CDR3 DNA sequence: TGCGCCAGCAGCTCCTCAGAGGGGAACTACAATGAGCAGTTCTTC. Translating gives CASSSSEGNYNEQFF. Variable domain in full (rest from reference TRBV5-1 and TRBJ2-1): KAGVTQTPRYLIKTRGQQVTLSCSPISGHRSVSWYQQTPGQGLQFLFEYFSETQRNKGNFPGRFSGRQFSNSRSEMNVSTLELGDSALYLCASSSSEGNYNEQFFGPGTRLTVL.

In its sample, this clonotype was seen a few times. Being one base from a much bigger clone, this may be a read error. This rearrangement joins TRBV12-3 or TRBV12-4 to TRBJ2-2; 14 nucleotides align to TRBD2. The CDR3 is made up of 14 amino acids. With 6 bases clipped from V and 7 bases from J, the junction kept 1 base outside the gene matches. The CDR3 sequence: CASRTSGRDGELFF. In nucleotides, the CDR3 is TGTGCCAGCAGGACTAGCGGGAGGGACGGGGAGCTGTTTTTT.

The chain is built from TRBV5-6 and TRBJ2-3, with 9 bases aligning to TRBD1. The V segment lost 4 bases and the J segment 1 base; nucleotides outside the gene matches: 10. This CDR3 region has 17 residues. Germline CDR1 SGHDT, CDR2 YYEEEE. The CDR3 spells CASSDKIRDRGTDTQYF. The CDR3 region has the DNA TGTGCCAGCAGCGATAAAATCCGGGACAGGGGCACAGATACGCAGTATTTT.

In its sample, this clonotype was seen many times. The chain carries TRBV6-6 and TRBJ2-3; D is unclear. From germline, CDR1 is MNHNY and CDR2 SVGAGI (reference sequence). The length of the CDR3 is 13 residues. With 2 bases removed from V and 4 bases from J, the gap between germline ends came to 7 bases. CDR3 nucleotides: TGTGCCAGCAGTTACCAGATCCCAGATACGCAGTATTTT. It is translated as CASSYQIPDTQYF.

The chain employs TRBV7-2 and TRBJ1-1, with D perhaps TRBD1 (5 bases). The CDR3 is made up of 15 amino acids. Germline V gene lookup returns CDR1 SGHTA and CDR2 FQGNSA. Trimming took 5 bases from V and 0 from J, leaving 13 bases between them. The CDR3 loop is CASSPVGGMNTEAFF. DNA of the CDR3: TGTGCCAGCAGCCCTGTTGGGGGGATGAACACTGAAGCTTTCTTT.

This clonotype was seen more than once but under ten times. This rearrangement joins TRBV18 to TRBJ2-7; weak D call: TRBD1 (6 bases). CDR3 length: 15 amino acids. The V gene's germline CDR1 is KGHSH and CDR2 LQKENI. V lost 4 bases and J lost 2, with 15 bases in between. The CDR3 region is CASSLGTSKTYEQYF. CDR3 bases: TGTGCCAGCTCACTTGGGACATCTAAGACCTACGAGCAGTACTTC.

As DNA, the CDR3 is TGCAGTGCTAGATTCAGTTACAGCACAGATACGCAGTATTTT. Its translation is CSARFSYSTDTQYF. This chain joins TRBV20-1 and TRBJ2-3; the D is unclear. Germline V gene sequence: CDR1 DFQATT, CDR2 SNEGSKA (reference sequence). This CDR3 spans 14 amino acids. Between the trimmed V and J ends, which lost 2 bases and 0 bases, there was a span of 9 bases.

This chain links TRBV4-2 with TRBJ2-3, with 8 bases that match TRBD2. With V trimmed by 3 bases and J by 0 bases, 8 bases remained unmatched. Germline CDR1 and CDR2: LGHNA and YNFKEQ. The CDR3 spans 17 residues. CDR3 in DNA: TGTGCCAGCAGCCATGCGGGAGGTTCCTCTAGCACAGATACGCAGTATTTT. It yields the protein CASSHAGGSSSTDTQYF.

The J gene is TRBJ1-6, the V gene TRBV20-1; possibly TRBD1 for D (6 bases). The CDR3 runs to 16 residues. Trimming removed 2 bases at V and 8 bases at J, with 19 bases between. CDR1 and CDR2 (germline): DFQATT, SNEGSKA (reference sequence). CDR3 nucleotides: TGCAGTGCTAGATTGCCGTGGACAGAAATTTATTCACCCCTCCACTTT. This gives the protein CSARLPWTEIYSPLHF.

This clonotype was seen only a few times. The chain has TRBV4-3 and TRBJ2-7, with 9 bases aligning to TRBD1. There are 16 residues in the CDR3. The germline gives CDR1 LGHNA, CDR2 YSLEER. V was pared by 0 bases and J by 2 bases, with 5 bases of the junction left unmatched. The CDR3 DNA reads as TGCGCCAGCAGCCAAGATACCGGACAGGGGACCTACGAGCAGTACTTC. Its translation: CASSQDTGQGTYEQYF.

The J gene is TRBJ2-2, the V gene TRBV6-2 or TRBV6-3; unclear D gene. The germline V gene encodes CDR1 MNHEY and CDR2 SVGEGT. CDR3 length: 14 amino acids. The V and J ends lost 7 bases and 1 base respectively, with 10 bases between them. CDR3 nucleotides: TGTGCCAGCACCTGGACGGGGAACACCGGGGAGCTGTTTTTT. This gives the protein CASTWTGNTGELFF.

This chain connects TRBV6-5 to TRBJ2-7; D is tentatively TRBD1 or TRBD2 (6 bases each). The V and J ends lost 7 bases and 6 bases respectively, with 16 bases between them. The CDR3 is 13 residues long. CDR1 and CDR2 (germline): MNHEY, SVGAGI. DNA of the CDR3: TGTGCCAGCAATCGGGGTTGGGGGGCCGAGCAGTACTTC. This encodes CASNRGWGAEQYF.

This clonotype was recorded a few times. Here the CDR3 DNA reads TGTGCCAGCAGACTAGCCGACGAGCAGTACTTC. It translates to CASRLADEQYF. This chain links TRBV28 with TRBJ2-7; a possible D gene is TRBD2 (6 bases). This CDR3 region has 11 residues. CDR1 is MDHEN and CDR2 is SYDVKM in the germline V gene. V lost 6 bases, J lost 5 bases, and 8 bases lay in between.

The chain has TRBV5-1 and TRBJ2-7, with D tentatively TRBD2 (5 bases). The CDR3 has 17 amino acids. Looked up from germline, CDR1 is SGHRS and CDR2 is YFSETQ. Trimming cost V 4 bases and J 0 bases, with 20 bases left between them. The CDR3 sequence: CASSPGGLGSISYEQYF. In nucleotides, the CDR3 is TGCGCCAGCAGCCCTGGCGGGCTCGGTTCGATCTCCTACGAGCAGTACTTC.

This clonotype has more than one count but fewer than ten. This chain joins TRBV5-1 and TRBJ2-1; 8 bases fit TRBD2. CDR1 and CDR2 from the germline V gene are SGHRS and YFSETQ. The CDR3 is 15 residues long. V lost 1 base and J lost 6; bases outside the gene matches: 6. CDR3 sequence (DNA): TGCGCCAGCAGCTTGTCCAGCGGGGGACCCAATGAGCAGTTCTTC. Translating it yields CASSLSSGGPNEQFF.

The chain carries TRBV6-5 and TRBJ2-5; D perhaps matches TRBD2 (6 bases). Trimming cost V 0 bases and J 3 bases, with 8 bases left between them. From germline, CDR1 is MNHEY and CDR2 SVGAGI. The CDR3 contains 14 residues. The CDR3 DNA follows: TGTGCCAGCAGTTACTCGGCGGGGAAAGAGACCCAGTACTTC. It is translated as CASSYSAGKETQYF.